This entry describes one T cell receptor (beta chain). This specimen comes from a study of blood T cells in healthy people across ages. The use of a sample-barcoded 5' primer and a J-beta primer mix characterized a second PCR of roughly 6 to 11 cycles. A template-switch adaptor with 12 random nucleotides tagged each cDNA molecule. TCRdb reprocessed the 5' RACE reads with MiXCR, giving one entry per CDR3 protein. The sample yields hundreds of thousands of distinct CDR3 sequences, just over 55% seen once. Specimen: blood. The origin of this receptor is a man aged 40-49 years in good health.

In DNA, the CDR3 is TGTGCCAGCAGCCCTTTCAAGGATAAATCTAACTATGGCTACACCTTC. This gives the protein CASSPFKDKSNYGYTF. V usage is TRBV9 and J usage is TRBJ1-2; the D is unclear. The V gene lost 4 bases and the J gene lost 0 bases, with 16 bases spanning the gap. CDR1 is SGDLS and CDR2 is YYNGEE in the germline V gene. The CDR3 length is 16 residues. The whole variable domain, remainder taken from reference TRBV9 and TRBJ1-2, is DSGVTQTPKHLITATGQRVTLRCSPRSGDLSVYWYQQSLDQGLQFLIQYYNGEERAKGNILERFSAQQFPDLHSELNLSSLELGDSALYFCASSPFKDKSNYGYTFGSGTRLTVV.